These T cell receptor beta chains were read from a single sample in a study of vaccination effects on CD4 cells after COVID-19. Only in-frame clones appear in the TCRdb table, and some are missing; sequencing was by immunoSEQ multiplex PCR. The data show some 50,000 clones, roughly three fifths seen once. These receptors have no identified antigens. Sequencing was performed on CD4+ T cells from PBMCs cultured without peptide, taken before COVID-19 vaccination. These receptors all stem from a human donor who received a COVID-19 vaccine. Both conserved end residues are trimmed from each CDR3.

TRBJ2-7	TRBV3-1/TRBV3-2	ASSHGLGLAGAGDEQY
TRBJ1-4	TRBV4-3	ASSPFDKFEKLF
TRBJ2-7	TRBV5-1	ASSFGGLGEQY
TRBJ1-5	TRBV7-8	ASSLGRVSNQPQH
TRBJ2-3	TRBV4-3	ASSQEFSSTGVDTQY
TRBJ2-1	TRBV2	ASSLYNEQF
TRBJ2-2	TRBV6-4	ASSKSRGTNTGELF
TRBJ2-3	TRBV29-1	SVGGRGRTDTQY
TRBJ1-2	TRBV7-8	ASSSLGPLGGYT
TRBJ1-3	TRBV12-3/TRBV12-4	ASTIYGTIY
TRBJ2-3	TRBV19	ASSTPGLAKDTQY
TRBJ2-7	TRBV19	ASSSSHSGILYEQY
TRBJ2-1	TRBV4-2	ASSQGPLAGLYNEQF
TRBJ2-2	TRBV7-2	ASSSPGTVITGELF
TRBJ2-3	TRBV10-3	AISDRAGDTQY
TRBJ1-5	TRBV19	ASSTPDRPNQPQH
TRBJ1-6	TRBV30	AWGGRGYNSPLH
TRBJ1-3	TRBV3-1/TRBV3-2	ASSQVSGAPGNTIY
TRBJ1-2	TRBV25-1	ASSESGGLGGYGYT
TRBJ2-5	TRBV19	ASSIGGIVETQY
TRBJ2-2	TRBV3-1/TRBV3-2	ASSPLDTGELF
TRBJ1-2	TRBV30	AWSGNHGGSSYT
TRBJ1-6	TRBV6-5	ASSREEGIYSPLH